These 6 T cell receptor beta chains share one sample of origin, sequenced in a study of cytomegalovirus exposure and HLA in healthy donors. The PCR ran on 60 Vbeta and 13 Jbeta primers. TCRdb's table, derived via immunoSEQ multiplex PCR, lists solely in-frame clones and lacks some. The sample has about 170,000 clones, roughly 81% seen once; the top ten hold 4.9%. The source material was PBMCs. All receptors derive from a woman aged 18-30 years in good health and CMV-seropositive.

The CDR3, as DNA: TGCAGCGTTGGGCAGGGGGGCACAGATACGCAGTATTTT. Protein: CSVGQGGTDTQYF. The chain links TRBV29-1 to TRBJ2-3; 7 bases align to TRBD1. The CDR3 is made up of 13 amino acids. Trimming at V came to 4 bases and at J to 1 base, leaving 2 bases not matched to a gene. Germline loops: CDR1 SQVTM, CDR2 ANQGSEA.

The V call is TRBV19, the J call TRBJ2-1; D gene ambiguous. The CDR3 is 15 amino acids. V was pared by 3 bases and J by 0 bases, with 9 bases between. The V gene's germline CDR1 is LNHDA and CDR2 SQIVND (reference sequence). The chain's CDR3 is CASSMKVSSYNEQFF. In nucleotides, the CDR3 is TGTGCCAGTAGTATGAAAGTGAGCTCCTACAATGAGCAGTTCTTC.

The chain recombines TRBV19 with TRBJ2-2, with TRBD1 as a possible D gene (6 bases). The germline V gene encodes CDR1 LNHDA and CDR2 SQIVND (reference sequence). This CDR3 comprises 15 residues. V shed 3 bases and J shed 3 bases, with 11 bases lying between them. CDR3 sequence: CASSIGQGYTGELFF. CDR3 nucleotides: TGTGCCAGTAGTATTGGCCAGGGGTACACCGGGGAGCTGTTTTTT.

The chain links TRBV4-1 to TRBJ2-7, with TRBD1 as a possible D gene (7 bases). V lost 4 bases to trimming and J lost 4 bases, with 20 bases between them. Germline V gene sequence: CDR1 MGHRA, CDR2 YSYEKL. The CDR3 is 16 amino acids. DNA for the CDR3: TGCGCCAGCAGCCCTGGCGGAGGGACAGCAACTTACGAGCAGTACTTC. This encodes CASSPGGGTATYEQYF.

The CDR3 loop reads CASKGTGGQPQHF. In nucleotides, the CDR3 is TGTGCCAGTAAGGGGACTGGGGGTCAGCCCCAGCATTTT. The rearrangement uses TRBV19 and TRBJ1-5; D is perhaps TRBD1 (5 bases). Trimming stripped 7 bases from V and 6 bases from J, with 13 bases between. Germline V CDR1 and CDR2: LNHDA, SQIVND (reference sequence). The length of the CDR3 is 13 residues.

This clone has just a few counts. CDR3 sequence (DNA): TGTGCCAGCAGTTTAGAGGGAACTAATTCACCCCTCCACTTT. Its translation is CASSLEGTNSPLHF. The V call is TRBV6-1, the J call TRBJ1-6; D remains unclear. There are 14 residues in the CDR3. Germline CDR1 MNHNS, CDR2 SASEGT. Trimming left V 5 bases short and J 6 bases short, with 11 bases between.